The 27 T cell receptor beta chains below were found in one sample sequenced in a study of neurological immune-mediated disorders. TCRdb called the 5' RACE reads again in MiXCR, with one record for every CDR3 protein. Of some 61,000 distinct CDR3 sequences in the sample, 3.5% to 5% were seen once. Sequencing was performed on PBMCs. The receptors derive from a man younger than 40 with multiple sclerosis.

The sample holds many counts of this clonotype. The gene calls are TRBV20-1 and TRBJ1-2; 11 bases map to TRBD1. The CDR3 is 20 residues long. The germline V gene encodes CDR1 DFQATT and CDR2 SNEGSKA (reference sequence). Trimming took 0 bases from V and 0 from J; bases not matched to a gene: 15. CDR3 region: CSAREWLGTGGYLSNYGYTF. For the CDR3, the DNA is TGCAGTGCTAGAGAATGGTTAGGGACAGGGGGATACCTTTCTAACTATGGCTACACCTTC.

This clonotype was counted many times. This chain uses TRBV5-6 with TRBJ2-3; no reliable D call. V gave up 0 bases and J gave up 4 bases, with 6 bases separating them. The CDR3 length is 13 residues. Per the germline V gene, CDR1 is SGHDT and CDR2 is YYEEEE. The CDR3 reads CASSLVYPDTQYF. The CDR3 nucleotides are TGTGCCAGCAGCTTGGTTTACCCAGATACGCAGTATTTT.

The table lists this clonotype with many counts. The J gene is TRBJ2-2, the V gene TRBV20-1; 8 positions match TRBD2. This CDR3 is built from 16 residues. The junction had 13 bases not matched to a gene; V was cut back by 3 bases and J by 7 bases. Germline CDR1 reads DFQATT; CDR2 reads SNEGSKA (reference sequence). The CDR3 loop is CSASGATGGPGGELFF. CDR3 nucleotides: TGCAGTGCTAGTGGGGCAACGGGGGGGCCCGGCGGGGAGCTGTTTTTT.

Comments on this clonotype: This may be a read error: a much more frequent sequence differs by one nucleotide. The chain joins TRBV9 to TRBJ1-1; D gene uncertain. Germline values: CDR1 SGDLS, CDR2 YYNGEE. This CDR3 comprises 13 residues. The ends were cut back, 4 bases at V and 4 bases at J, with 11 bases in the middle. Written as DNA, the CDR3 is TGTGCCAGCAGCACCAATACGAGCACTGAAGCTTTCTTT. As protein: CASSTNTSTEAFF.

This clonotype appeared many times. The gene calls are TRBV5-5 and TRBJ1-2; D is unresolved. V lost 2 bases and J 8 bases, leaving 10 bases between the germline ends. The germline V gene has CDR1 SGHKS and CDR2 YYEKEE (reference sequence). This CDR3 region has 12 residues. CDR3 region: CASSFRVGGYTF. The CDR3 nucleotides read TGTGCCAGCAGCTTCCGCGTCGGGGGCTACACCTTC.

This clonotype was seen more than once but under ten times. V and J are TRBV7-6 and TRBJ2-3; 7 bases map to TRBD2. The CDR3 is made up of 15 amino acids. Germline-derived CDR1 and CDR2 are SGHVS and FNYEAQ. V was clipped by 5 bases and J by 9 bases; unmatched bases: 14. DNA of the CDR3: TGTGCCAGCAGCGGGATAGCGGGCTTCTTTGTAACGCAGTATTTT. This gives the protein CASSGIAGFFVTQYF.

There are many counts of this clonotype. The chain uses TRBV4-3 and TRBJ2-3, with no clear D. V gave up 3 bases and J gave up 3 bases, with 13 bases separating them. The CDR3 length is 15 residues. Germline V lookup: CDR1 LGHNA, CDR2 YSLEER. The CDR3 region has the DNA TGCGCCAGCAGCCATTCCGGTCCCCAGACAGATACGCAGTATTTT. Translation gives CASSHSGPQTDTQYF.

This clonotype was detected ten times or more. This chain connects TRBV12-3 or TRBV12-4 to TRBJ2-5; D unresolved. This CDR3 comprises 12 residues. V was shortened by 3 bases and J by 5 bases, with 7 bases between the two germline ends. The CDR3 protein is CASSFAGETQYF. The CDR3 DNA is TGTGCCAGCAGTTTCGCCGGGGAGACCCAGTACTTC.

This clonotype has at least ten counts. V and J are TRBV12-3 or TRBV12-4 and TRBJ2-1; 7 bases agree with TRBD1. CDR3 length: 14 residues. J lost 5 bases, V lost 7 bases, and 8 bases had no gene match. The chain's CDR3 is CASTPTTGNNEQFF. The CDR3 bases are TGTGCCAGCACTCCTACGACAGGGAACAATGAGCAGTTCTTC.

This clonotype was counted ten times or more. V and J are TRBV7-3 and TRBJ2-2, with 9 bases aligning to TRBD1. The CDR3 is made up of 16 amino acids. J lost 4 bases, V lost 5 bases, and 8 bases had no gene match. Germline lookup yields CDR1 SGHTA and CDR2 FQGTGA. The CDR3 reads CASSPGGQGTTGELFF. The CDR3 DNA is TGTGCCAGCAGCCCTGGAGGACAGGGGACCACCGGGGAGCTGTTTTTT. The variable domain in full, completed from reference TRBV7-3 and TRBJ2-2, reads GAGVSQTPSNKVTEKGKYVELRCDPISGHTALYWYRQSLGQGPEFLIYFQGTGAADDSGLPNDRFFAVRPEGSVSTLKIQRTERGDSAVYLCASSPGGQGTTGELFFGEGSRLTVL.

The sample holds many counts of this clonotype. The rearrangement uses TRBV7-8 and TRBJ2-6, with D perhaps given as TRBD1 or TRBD2 (5 bases each). Per germline, CDR1 SGHVS and CDR2 FQNEAQ. V gave up 1 base and J gave up 2 bases, with 12 bases separating them. The CDR3 is 17 amino acids. In DNA, the CDR3 is TGTGCCAGCAGCTTAGGCCTGAGAGGGGCTGGGGCCAACGTCCTGACTTTC. It codes for CASSLGLRGAGANVLTF.

The V and J genes are TRBV5-1 and TRBJ1-2, with a tentative D call TRBD1 (5 bases). The germline CDR1 and CDR2 sequences are SGHRS and YFSETQ. The CDR3 length is 14 residues. V shed 1 base and J shed 7 bases, with 14 bases lying between them. The CDR3 is CASSLNSDGGGYTF. Here the CDR3 DNA reads TGCGCCAGCAGCTTGAATTCGGACGGGGGTGGCTACACCTTC. The variable domain in full, completed from reference TRBV5-1 and TRBJ1-2, reads KAGVTQTPRYLIKTRGQQVTLSCSPISGHRSVSWYQQTPGQGLQFLFEYFSETQRNKGNFPGRFSGRQFSNSRSEMNVSTLELGDSALYLCASSLNSDGGGYTFGSGTRLTVV.

This clonotype has a count of ten or more. The chain joins TRBV5-4 to TRBJ2-7; possible D gene TRBD1, 6 bases. Trimming left V 2 bases short and J 3 bases short, with 12 bases between. Germline V gene sequence: CDR1 SGHNT, CDR2 YYREEE (reference sequence). The CDR3 consists of 14 residues. In DNA, the CDR3 is TGTGCCAGCAGCTTAAGTGAAGGGGGCTACGAGCAGTACTTC. Translation gives CASSLSEGGYEQYF.

This clonotype was recorded many times. The gene calls are TRBV10-3 and TRBJ1-2, with 7 bases that match TRBD1. Germline lookup yields CDR1 ENHRY and CDR2 SYGVKD. Losses at the gene ends were 6 bases for V and 0 bases for J; bases not matched to a gene: 4. The CDR3 has 14 amino acids. This chain's CDR3 is CAIRTGTANYGYTF. The CDR3 nucleotides read TGTGCCATCAGGACAGGGACTGCTAACTATGGCTACACCTTC.

This clonotype has a count of ten or more. This chain links TRBV4-3 with TRBJ2-6; tentative D call: TRBD2 (5 bases). Looked up from germline, CDR1 is LGHNA and CDR2 is YSLEER. V shed 2 bases and J shed 1 base, with 6 bases lying between them. The CDR3 consists of 15 residues. The CDR3 spells CASSQSGSGANVLTF. CDR3 sequence (DNA): TGCGCCAGCAGCCAATCGGGGTCTGGGGCCAACGTCCTGACTTTC.

This clonotype was found many times. V gene TRBV29-1 combines with J gene TRBJ2-4; the D gene is possibly TRBD1 (6 bases). Germline CDR1 SQVTM, CDR2 ANQGSEA. The CDR3 is made up of 13 amino acids. With 4 bases removed from V and 4 bases from J, the gap between germline ends came to 11 bases. This CDR3 reads CSVVGTGKNIQYF. The CDR3 bases are TGCAGCGTTGTGGGTACAGGGAAAAACATTCAGTACTTC. The full variable domain, with the rest looked up from reference TRBV29-1 and TRBJ2-4, is SAVISQKPSRDICQRGTSLTIQCQVDSQVTMMFWYRQQPGQSLTLIATANQGSEATYESGFVIDKFPISRPNLTFSTLTVSNMSPEDSSIYLCSVVGTGKNIQYFGAGTRLSVL.

This clonotype was detected ten times or more. The chain couples TRBV29-1 to TRBJ2-3, with a weak D call TRBD2 (5 bases). The CDR3 is made up of 14 amino acids. Germline CDR1 is SQVTM and CDR2 is ANQGSEA. V gave up 6 bases and J gave up 5 bases, with 18 bases separating them. The CDR3 reads CSVRRGSVVDTQYF. The CDR3 DNA follows: TGCAGCGTCCGTCGGGGTAGCGTCGTAGATACGCAGTATTTT.

This clonotype was found many times. The chain employs TRBV20-1 and TRBJ1-1; tentative D call: TRBD1 (5 bases). V was pared by 6 bases and J by 4 bases, with 15 bases between. The CDR3 spans 13 residues. Per germline, CDR1 DFQATT and CDR2 SNEGSKA (reference sequence). In DNA, the CDR3 is TGCAGTGCCTTCGGGGGTAGGGGCACTGAAGCTTTCTTT. Residues: CSAFGGRGTEAFF.

This clonotype has at least ten counts. J is TRBJ2-6 and V is TRBV5-1, with D perhaps TRBD1 (6 bases). Trimming removed 7 bases at V and 1 base at J, with 12 bases between. CDR1 SGHRS and CDR2 YFSETQ come from the germline V gene. CDR3 length equals 15 residues. Here the CDR3 reads CASSLRGSGANVLTF. The CDR3 DNA is TGCGCCAGCTCCCTCAGGGGATCTGGGGCCAACGTCCTGACTTTC.

In this sample, this clonotype turned up many times. CDR3 DNA: TGTGCCACCAGTGATGCTTTAGCGGGGGTCCCAGACACAGATACGCAGTATTTT. As protein: CATSDALAGVPDTDTQYF. The V and J genes are TRBV24-1 and TRBJ2-3; 9 nucleotides match TRBD2. The CDR3 spans 18 residues. In germline, CDR1 is KGHDR, CDR2 SFDVKD. Trimming at V came to 3 bases and at J to 2 bases, leaving 11 bases not matched to a gene.

This clonotype was seen ten or more times. The rearrangement joins TRBV25-1 to TRBJ2-7, with 10 bases matching TRBD1. After removal of 7 bases from V and 0 bases from J, the junction contained 3 bases not matched to a gene. Germline values: CDR1 MGHDK, CDR2 SYGVNS. The CDR3 has 14 amino acids. CDR3 residues: CASTRTGGSYEQYF. The CDR3 nucleotides are TGTGCCAGCACCCGGACAGGGGGCTCCTACGAGCAGTACTTC.

This clonotype has at least ten counts. The chain is built from TRBV5-1 and TRBJ1-5, with D unresolved. Between the trimmed V and J ends, which lost 3 bases and 2 bases, there was a span of 18 bases. This CDR3 contains 17 residues. Germline CDR1 is SGHRS and CDR2 is YFSETQ. The CDR3 DNA follows: TGCGCCAGCAGCTCCCTTAGTCGGGGTTGGGGCAATCAGCCCCAGCATTTT. Protein: CASSSLSRGWGNQPQHF.

At least ten counts were recorded for this clonotype. The V gene is TRBV9, the J gene TRBJ2-3; the D gene is possibly TRBD2 (7 bases). The CDR3 consists of 16 residues. Germline V gene sequence: CDR1 SGDLS, CDR2 YYNGEE. Trimming cost V 0 bases and J 2 bases, with 13 bases left between them. CDR3 protein: CASSVAAGAFTDTQYF. CDR3 in DNA: TGTGCCAGCAGCGTAGCGGCGGGGGCCTTCACAGATACGCAGTATTTT. Full variable domain (missing parts from reference TRBV9 and TRBJ2-3): DSGVTQTPKHLITATGQRVTLRCSPRSGDLSVYWYQQSLDQGLQFLIQYYNGEERAKGNILERFSAQQFPDLHSELNLSSLELGDSALYFCASSVAAGAFTDTQYFGPGTRLTVL.

This clonotype has at least ten counts. V gene TRBV3-1 combines with J gene TRBJ2-7; perhaps TRBD1 as D (5 bases). V lost 7 bases and J lost 6, with 10 bases in between. Germline values: CDR1 LGHDT, CDR2 YNNKEL (reference sequence). This CDR3 region has 11 residues. The CDR3: CASTAGLEQYF. The CDR3 region has the DNA TGTGCCAGCACCGCAGGGCTCGAGCAGTACTTC.

This clonotype was observed at least ten times. This chain links TRBV14 with TRBJ2-3; maybe TRBD2 (6 bases). Trimming took 1 base from V and 4 from J, leaving 12 bases between them. This CDR3 comprises 15 residues. Looked up from germline, CDR1 is SGHDN and CDR2 is FVKESK. The chain's CDR3 is CASSQGLVFSDTQYF. For the CDR3, the DNA is TGTGCCAGCAGCCAAGGACTAGTATTCTCAGATACGCAGTATTTT.

At least ten counts were recorded for this clonotype. This chain joins TRBV5-1 and TRBJ2-7; 9 nucleotides line up with TRBD1. V shed 5 bases, J shed 7 bases, and the junction held 10 bases outside the gene matches. The CDR3 contains 14 residues. Germline-derived CDR1 and CDR2 are SGHRS and YFSETQ. In nucleotides, the CDR3 is TGCGCCAGCAGAACCGAACAGGGGGCGGGAGAGCAGTACTTC. Amino acids: CASRTEQGAGEQYF.

This clonotype showed up just a few times. This may arise from a read error, as a much more abundant clone is one base away. The chain uses TRBV29-1 and TRBJ1-1; D uncertain. The germline gives CDR1 SQVTM, CDR2 ANQGSEA. This CDR3 contains 10 residues. The V end was cut by 8 bases, the J end by 1 base, with 5 bases between. For the CDR3, the DNA is TGCAGCTTATGGAACACTGAAGCTTTCTTT. Protein sequence: CSLWNTEAFF.